This TCR beta chain appears in the sequencing data of a study of immune evolution from preneoplasia to lung adenocarcinoma. Study overall: HLA loss of heterozygosity: around 6.5% AIS, about 15% MIA, over 30% ADC, none AAH.

Nucleic acids came from premalignant or tumor cells enriched by macro-dissection. Regarding the study as a whole: Top clone frequencies peaked in normal lung, apparently declining through invasive adenocarcinoma. Clonality was highest in normal lung, lower in later-stage lesions apparently.

Profiling relied on immunoSEQ multiplex PCR, and the TCRdb table lists in-frame clones only, not all of them. The repertoire consists of around 2,500 clones, with around 84% occurring once and the leading ten covering 2% to 2.5%. Germline V gene data show CDR1 as SGHAT and CDR2 as FQNNGV. The CDR3 sequence is 14 residues long. V lost 1 base and J lost 3; bases outside the gene matches: 3. Concerning this clone: What it recognizes is unknown.

The sequence was collected from a person aged 70 to 80 with lung adenocarcinoma. This chain links TRBV11-2 with TRBJ2-7, with TRBD1 identical over 7 bases. What was sequenced was FFPE atypical adenomatous hyperplasia tissue from the lung. The subset is: atypical adenomatous hyperplasia (AAH), lung preneoplasia. This CDR3 reads CASSLVRQGYEQYF. CDR3 nucleotide sequence: TGTGCCAGCAGCTTAGTAAGACAGGGCTACGAGCAGTACTTC. Filled out from reference TRBV11-2 and TRBJ2-7, the complete variable domain reads EAGVAQSPRYKIIEKRQSVAFWCNPISGHATLYWYQQILGQGPKLLIQFQNNGVVDDSQLPKDRFSAERLKGVDSTLKIQPAKLEDSAVYLCASSLVRQGYEQYFGPGTRLTVT.